These 10 T cell receptor beta chains were sequenced from one sample in a study of tumor-infiltrating lymphocytes in primary liver carcinoma. Starting material of 400 to 600 ng total RNA yielded TCR beta cDNA via a constant-region primer. Investigators got TCR beta libraries out of three nested multiplex PCR rounds, done with slightly modified ARM-PCR. Two initial PCR rounds of around 9 cycles each paired TRBV1-TRBV30 forward primers with a C-beta reverse primer. Each CDR3 protein gets one entry after TCRdb re-called the multiplex PCR reads with MiXCR. The table lists hundreds of thousands of distinct CDR3 sequences, about three fifths of them singletons. They got blood RNA out of unsorted whole blood and also pulled out germline DNA. The sequenced material came from peripheral blood. Source of these receptors: a woman in her twenties or thirties with primary liver carcinoma and hepatitis B virus infection.

With respect to this clonotype: One end of the junction is discordant with germline, which a read error may explain. This chain links TRBV4-1 with TRBJ2-5; 7 nucleotides line up with TRBD1. The germline gives CDR1 MGHRA, CDR2 YSYEKL. This CDR3 contains 16 residues. The CDR3 region is CSSSHTAAQGQETQYF. In DNA, the CDR3 is TGCTCCAGCAGCCACACCGCGGCACAGGGGCAAGAGACCCAATATTTC.

Worth noting for this clonotype: A read error may explain this, as a much larger clone is one base away. The V gene is TRBV4-1, the J gene TRBJ2-7, with D hard to call. Trimming left V 0 bases short and J 3 bases short, with 12 bases between. CDR1 MGHRA and CDR2 YSYEKL come from the germline V gene. This CDR3 is 15 amino acids long. CDR3 DNA sequence: TGCGCCAGCAGCCAAGATAGTGGATCAGGCTACGAGCAGTACTTC. This codes for CASSQDSGSGYEQYF.

This chain links TRBV7-9 with TRBJ1-2, with TRBD1 matching over 8 bases. Losses at the gene ends were 5 bases for V and 0 bases for J; bases not matched to a gene: 11. The CDR3 length is 17 residues. Looked up from germline, CDR1 is SEHNR and CDR2 is FQNEAQ (reference sequence). Written as DNA, the CDR3 is TGTGCCAGCAGCCGACAGACAGGGGTAATACCTAACTATGGCTACACCTTC. Protein: CASSRQTGVIPNYGYTF. The whole variable domain, remainder taken from reference TRBV7-9 and TRBJ1-2, is DTGVSQNPRHKITKRGQNVTFRCDPISEHNRLYWYRQTLGQGPEFLTYFQNEAQLEKSRLLSDRFSAERPKGSFSTLEIQRTEQGDSAMYLCASSRQTGVIPNYGYTFGSGTRLTVV.

This clonotype has a handful of counts. The chain couples TRBV10-3 to TRBJ1-1; TRBD1 agrees at 8 bases. The ends lost 0 bases at V and 6 bases at J; junction bases unmatched: 6. Germline V CDR1 and CDR2: ENHRY, SYGVKD. The CDR3 totals 15 residues. The CDR3, as DNA: TGTGCCATCAGTGAGTCGACAGGGGCCTCCTCTGAAGCTTTCTTT. This encodes CAISESTGASSEAFF.

This clonotype was recorded at least ten times. The V gene is TRBV6-1, the J gene TRBJ2-1, with a weak D call TRBD2 (6 bases). CDR1 is MNHNS and CDR2 is SASEGT in the germline V gene. This CDR3 is built from 14 residues. The germline V and J ends were trimmed by 2 bases and 2 bases, with 7 bases remaining between them. CDR3 DNA: TGTGCCAGCAGTGAACTAGCGCCCTACAATGAGCAGTTCTTC. Amino acids: CASSELAPYNEQFF.

This clonotype was observed at least ten times. One junction end disagrees with the germline gene, perhaps due to a read error. CDR3 sequence (DNA): TGCGCCAGCAGCCTGGGGCAGGGAGGCTACACCTTC. It is translated as CASSLGQGGYTF. This chain links TRBV12-3 or TRBV12-4 with TRBJ1-2, with D perhaps matching TRBD1 (5 bases). The CDR3 extends over 12 amino acids.

About this clonotype itself: One end of the junction does not line up with germline, which may come from a read error. The chain has TRBV11-2 and TRBJ2-3, with a possible D match to TRBD2 (6 bases). Germline V gives CDR1 SGHAT, CDR2 FQNNGV. The CDR3 spans 16 residues. CDR3 amino acids: CANSLRAGGKTDTQYF. Written as DNA, the CDR3 is TGTGCCAACAGCTTAAGGGCAGGAGGGAAGACAGATACGCAGTATTTT. The full variable domain, its missing parts supplied by reference TRBV11-2 and TRBJ2-3, is EAGVAQSPRYKIIEKRQSVAFWCNPISGHATLYWYQQILGQGPKLLIQFQNNGVVDDSQLPKDRFSAERLKGVDSTLKIQPAKLEDSAVYLCANSLRAGGKTDTQYFGPGTRLTVL.

Notes on this clonotype: One end of the junction fails to match germline, which may point to a read error. The rearrangement joins TRBV11-2 to TRBJ2-3, with 8 bases lining up with TRBD1. The CDR3 has 16 residues. Germline assignment: CDR1 SGHAT and CDR2 FQNNGV. In DNA, the CDR3 is TGTGCCAGAAGCTTAGGACAGGGTGTTTTTGCGGATACGCAGTATTTT. The encoded protein is CARSLGQGVFADTQYF.

The J gene is TRBJ2-7, the V gene TRBV12-3 or TRBV12-4, with TRBD2 as a possible D gene (5 bases). V was pared by 9 bases and J by 3 bases, with 18 bases between. This CDR3 has 14 amino acids. The CDR3 nucleotides read TGTGCCAGTACTAGTGAGCTAACAAACTACGAGCAGTACTTC. This encodes CASTSELTNYEQYF.

This clonotype has a count of ten or more. The rearrangement uses TRBV29-1 and TRBJ1-2; possibly TRBD1 for D (5 bases). The germline gives CDR1 SQVTM, CDR2 ANQGSEA. The V end was cut by 6 bases, the J end by 1 base, with 15 bases between. CDR3 size: 14 residues. In nucleotides, the CDR3 is TGCAGCGTCCCCTTGGTCGGGGGTAACTATGGCTACACCTTC. Protein: CSVPLVGGNYGYTF. Full variable domain (rest looked up from reference TRBV29-1 and TRBJ1-2): SAVISQKPSRDICQRGTSLTIQCQVDSQVTMMFWYRQQPGQSLTLIATANQGSEATYESGFVIDKFPISRPNLTFSTLTVSNMSPEDSSIYLCSVPLVGGNYGYTFGSGTRLTVV.